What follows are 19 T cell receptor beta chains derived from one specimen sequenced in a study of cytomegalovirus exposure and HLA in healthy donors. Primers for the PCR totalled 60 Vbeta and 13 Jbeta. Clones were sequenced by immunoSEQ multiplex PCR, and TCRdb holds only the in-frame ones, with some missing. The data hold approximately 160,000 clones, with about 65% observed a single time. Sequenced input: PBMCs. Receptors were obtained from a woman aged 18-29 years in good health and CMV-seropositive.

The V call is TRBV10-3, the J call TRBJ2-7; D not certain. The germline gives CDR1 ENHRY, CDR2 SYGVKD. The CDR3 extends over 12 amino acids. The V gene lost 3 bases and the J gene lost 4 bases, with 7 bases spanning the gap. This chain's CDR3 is CAISDQIYEQYF. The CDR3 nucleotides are TGTGCCATCAGTGATCAAATTTACGAGCAGTACTTC.

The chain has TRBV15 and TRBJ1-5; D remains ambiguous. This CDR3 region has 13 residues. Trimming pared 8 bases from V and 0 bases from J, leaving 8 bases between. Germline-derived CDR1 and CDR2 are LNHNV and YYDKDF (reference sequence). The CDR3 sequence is CATSAYSNQPQHF. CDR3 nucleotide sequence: TGTGCCACCTCCGCCTATAGCAATCAGCCCCAGCATTTT.

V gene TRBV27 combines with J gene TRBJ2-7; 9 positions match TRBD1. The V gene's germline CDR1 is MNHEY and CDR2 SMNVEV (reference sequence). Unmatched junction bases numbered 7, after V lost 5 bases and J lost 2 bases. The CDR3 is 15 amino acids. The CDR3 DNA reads TGTGCCAGCAGTATCGCCGGGACAGGGACCTACGAGCAGTACTTC. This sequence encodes CASSIAGTGTYEQYF.

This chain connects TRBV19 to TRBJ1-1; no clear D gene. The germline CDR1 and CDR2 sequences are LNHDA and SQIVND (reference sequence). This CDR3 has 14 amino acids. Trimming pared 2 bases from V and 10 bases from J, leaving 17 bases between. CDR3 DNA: TGTGCCAGTAGTATACGAGGAGAGAGTAAAGGAGCTTTCTTT. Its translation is CASSIRGESKGAFF.

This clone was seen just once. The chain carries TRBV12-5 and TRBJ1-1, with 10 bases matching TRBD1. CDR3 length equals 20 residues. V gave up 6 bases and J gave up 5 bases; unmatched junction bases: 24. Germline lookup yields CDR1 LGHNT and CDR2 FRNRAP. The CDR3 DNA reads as TGTGCTAGTGGCTGGGACCCCCTAATAGACAGGGGGCCGGAAAATACTGAAGCTTTCTTT. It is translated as CASGWDPLIDRGPENTEAFF.

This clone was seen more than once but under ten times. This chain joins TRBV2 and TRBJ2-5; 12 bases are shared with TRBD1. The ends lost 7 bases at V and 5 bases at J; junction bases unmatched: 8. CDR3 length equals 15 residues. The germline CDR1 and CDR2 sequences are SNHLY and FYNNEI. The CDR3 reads CASTGGQGAFETQYF. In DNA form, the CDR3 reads TGTGCCAGCACGGGGGGACAGGGGGCTTTTGAGACCCAGTACTTC.

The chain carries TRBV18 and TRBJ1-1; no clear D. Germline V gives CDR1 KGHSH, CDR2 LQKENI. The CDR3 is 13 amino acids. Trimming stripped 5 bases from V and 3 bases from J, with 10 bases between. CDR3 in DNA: TGTGCCAGCTCAGCCACCACATACACTGAAGCTTTCTTT. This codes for CASSATTYTEAFF.

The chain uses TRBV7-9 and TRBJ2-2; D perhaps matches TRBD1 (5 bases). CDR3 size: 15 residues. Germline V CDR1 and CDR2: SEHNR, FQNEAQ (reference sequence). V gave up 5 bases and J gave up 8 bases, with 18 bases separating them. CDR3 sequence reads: CASSAGSFSEGELFF. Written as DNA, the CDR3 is TGTGCCAGCAGCGCAGGGTCCTTTTCTGAGGGGGAGCTGTTTTTT.

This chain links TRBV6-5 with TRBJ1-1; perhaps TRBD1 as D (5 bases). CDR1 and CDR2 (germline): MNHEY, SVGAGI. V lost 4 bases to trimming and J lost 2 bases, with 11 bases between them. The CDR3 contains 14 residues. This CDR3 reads CASSFAQGNTEAFF. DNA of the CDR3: TGTGCCAGCAGTTTTGCTCAGGGTAACACTGAAGCTTTCTTT.

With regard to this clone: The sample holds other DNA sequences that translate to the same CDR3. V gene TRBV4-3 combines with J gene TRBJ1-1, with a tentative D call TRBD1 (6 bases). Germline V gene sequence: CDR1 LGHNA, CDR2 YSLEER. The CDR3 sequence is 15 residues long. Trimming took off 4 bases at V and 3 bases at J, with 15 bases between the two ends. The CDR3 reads CASSPETTGHTEAFF. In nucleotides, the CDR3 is TGCGCCAGCAGCCCCGAAACTACAGGGCACACTGAAGCTTTCTTT.

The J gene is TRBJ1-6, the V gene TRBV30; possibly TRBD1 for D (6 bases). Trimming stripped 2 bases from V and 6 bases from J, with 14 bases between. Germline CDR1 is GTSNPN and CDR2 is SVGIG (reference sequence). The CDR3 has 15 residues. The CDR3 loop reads CAWSPTGTLNSPLHF. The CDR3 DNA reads TGTGCCTGGAGTCCGACAGGAACCCTTAATTCACCCCTCCACTTT.

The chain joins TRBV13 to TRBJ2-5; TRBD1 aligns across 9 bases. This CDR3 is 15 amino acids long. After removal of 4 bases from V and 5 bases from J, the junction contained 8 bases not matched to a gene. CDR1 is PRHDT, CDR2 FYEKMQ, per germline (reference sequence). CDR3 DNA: TGTGCCAGCAGCTCCGGGACAGGGAGAGGCGAGACCCAGTACTTC. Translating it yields CASSSGTGRGETQYF.

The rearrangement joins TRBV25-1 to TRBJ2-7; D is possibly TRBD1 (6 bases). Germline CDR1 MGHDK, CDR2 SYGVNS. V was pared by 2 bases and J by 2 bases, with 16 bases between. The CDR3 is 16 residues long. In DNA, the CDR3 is TGTGCCAGCAGTGAAGATTGGACAGAGTACACCTACGAGCAGTACTTC. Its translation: CASSEDWTEYTYEQYF.

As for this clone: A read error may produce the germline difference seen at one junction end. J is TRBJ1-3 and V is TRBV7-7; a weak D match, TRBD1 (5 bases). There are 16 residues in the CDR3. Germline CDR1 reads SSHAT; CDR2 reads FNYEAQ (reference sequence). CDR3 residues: CASSTDRVISGNTIYF. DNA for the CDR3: TGTGCTAGCAGCACCGACAGAGTAATCTCTGGAAACACCATATATTTT.

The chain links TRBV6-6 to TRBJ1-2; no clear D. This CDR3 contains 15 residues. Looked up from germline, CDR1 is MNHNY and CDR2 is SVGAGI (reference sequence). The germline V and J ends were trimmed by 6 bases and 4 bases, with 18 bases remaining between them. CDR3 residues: CASRESGSPGYGYTF. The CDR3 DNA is TGTGCCAGCAGGGAAAGTGGCAGTCCGGGCTATGGCTACACCTTC.

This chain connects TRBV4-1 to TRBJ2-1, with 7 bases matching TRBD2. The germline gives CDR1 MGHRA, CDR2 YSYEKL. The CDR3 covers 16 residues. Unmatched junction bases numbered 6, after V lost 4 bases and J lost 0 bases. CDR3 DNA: TGCGCCAGCAGCCTCGACCCGGGAGGCTCCTACAATGAGCAGTTCTTC. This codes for CASSLDPGGSYNEQFF.

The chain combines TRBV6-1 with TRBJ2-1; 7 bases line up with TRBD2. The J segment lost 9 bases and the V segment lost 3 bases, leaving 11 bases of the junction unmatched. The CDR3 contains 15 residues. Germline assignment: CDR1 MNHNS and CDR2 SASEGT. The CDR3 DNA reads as TGTGCCAGCAGTGAGTTATGGGGGGGAGATGGTGAGCAGTTCTTC. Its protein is CASSELWGGDGEQFF.

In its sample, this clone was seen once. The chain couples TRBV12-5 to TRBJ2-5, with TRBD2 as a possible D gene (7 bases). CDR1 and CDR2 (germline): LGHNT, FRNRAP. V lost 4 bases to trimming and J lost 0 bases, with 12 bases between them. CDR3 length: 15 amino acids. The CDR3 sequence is CASGSGGFYQETQYF. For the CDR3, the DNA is TGTGCTAGTGGTTCGGGGGGCTTTTACCAAGAGACCCAGTACTTC.

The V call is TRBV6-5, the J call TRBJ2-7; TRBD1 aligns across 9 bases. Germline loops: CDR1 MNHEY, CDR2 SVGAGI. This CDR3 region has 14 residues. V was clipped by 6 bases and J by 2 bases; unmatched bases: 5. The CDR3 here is CASRMGQGTYEQYF. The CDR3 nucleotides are TGTGCCAGCAGGATGGGACAGGGAACCTACGAGCAGTACTTC.